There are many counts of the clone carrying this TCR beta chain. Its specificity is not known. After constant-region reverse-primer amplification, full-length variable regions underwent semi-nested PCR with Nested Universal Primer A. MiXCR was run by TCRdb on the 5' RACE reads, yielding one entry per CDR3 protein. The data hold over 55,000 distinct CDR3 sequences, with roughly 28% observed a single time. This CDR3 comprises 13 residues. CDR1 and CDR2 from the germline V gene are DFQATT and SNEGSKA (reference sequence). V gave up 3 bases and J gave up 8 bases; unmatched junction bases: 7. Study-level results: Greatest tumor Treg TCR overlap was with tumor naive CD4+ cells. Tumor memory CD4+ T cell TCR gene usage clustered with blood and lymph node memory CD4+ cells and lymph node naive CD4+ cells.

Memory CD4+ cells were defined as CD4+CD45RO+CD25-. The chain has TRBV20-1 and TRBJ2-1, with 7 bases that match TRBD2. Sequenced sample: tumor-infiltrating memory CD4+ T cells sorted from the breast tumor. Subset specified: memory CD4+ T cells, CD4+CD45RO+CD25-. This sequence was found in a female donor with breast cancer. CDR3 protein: CSASSLAVYEQFF. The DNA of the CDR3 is TGCAGTGCTAGTAGTCTAGCGGTCTATGAGCAGTTCTTC.